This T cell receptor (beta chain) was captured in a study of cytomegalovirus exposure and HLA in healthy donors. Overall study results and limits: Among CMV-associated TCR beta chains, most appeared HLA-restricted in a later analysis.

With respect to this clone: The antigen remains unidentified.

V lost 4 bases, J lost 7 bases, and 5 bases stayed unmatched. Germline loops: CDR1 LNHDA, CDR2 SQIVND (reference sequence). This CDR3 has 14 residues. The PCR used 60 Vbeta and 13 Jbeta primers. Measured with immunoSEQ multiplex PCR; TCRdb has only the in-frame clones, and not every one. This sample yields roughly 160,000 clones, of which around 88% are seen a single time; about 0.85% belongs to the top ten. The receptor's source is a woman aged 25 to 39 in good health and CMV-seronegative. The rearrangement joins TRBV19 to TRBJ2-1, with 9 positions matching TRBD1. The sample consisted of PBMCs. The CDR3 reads CASSNRGLVNEQFF. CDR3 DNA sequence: TGTGCCAGTAGTAACAGGGGGCTGGTTAATGAGCAGTTCTTC.